These T cell receptor beta chains were read from a single sample in a study of shared clonotypes between healthy human individuals. TCRdb's table, derived via immunoSEQ multiplex PCR, lists solely in-frame clones and lacks some. The profile covers 2 million to 2.5 million clones, with just under 95% appearing a single time and around 0.4% taken by the ten largest. The source material was naive CD4+ T cells from PBMCs. Every receptor here comes from a man younger than 35 in good health. Some clones in this sample may be carry-over from other donors' samples. The CDR3 runs from the conserved cysteine through the conserved F or W. Fields, in order: J gene, D gene, clone size, V gene, CDR3 protein, CDR3 DNA. The D gene is left open where the match is weak. Clone size appears in some rows only: once, few, many, or a class for an expanded clone.

J: TRBJ2-3; D: NA; size: NA; V: TRBV7-8; CDR3: CASSLRPFTDTQYF; DNA: TGTGCCAGCAGCCTCCGACCCTTCACAGATACGCAGTATTTT
J: TRBJ2-1; D: TRBD2; size: NA; V: TRBV5-1; CDR3: CASSLSASGRMDNEQFF; DNA: TGCGCCAGCAGCTTGTCGGCTAGCGGGAGGATGGATAATGAGCAGTTCTTC
J: TRBJ2-1; D: TRBD2; size: NA; V: TRBV5-1; CDR3: CASSFDLSGRDQFF; DNA: TGCGCCAGCAGCTTCGACCTTAGCGGGAGGGATCAGTTCTTC
J: TRBJ1-2; D: NA; size: NA; V: TRBV10-2; CDR3: CASSESRVALNYGYTF; DNA: TGCGCCAGCAGTGAGTCAAGAGTAGCTCTAAACTATGGCTACACCTTC
J: TRBJ2-1; D: TRBD2; size: NA; V: TRBV27; CDR3: CASSLLAGGSYNEQFF; DNA: TGTGCCAGCAGTTTATTAGCGGGGGGCTCCTACAATGAGCAGTTCTTC
J: TRBJ1-2; D: NA; size: once; V: TRBV7-8; CDR3: CASSLGQGRDYGYTF; DNA: TGTGCCAGCAGCTTGGGGCAGGGTAGGGACTATGGCTACACCTTC
J: TRBJ2-1; D: TRBD2; size: NA; V: TRBV10-3; CDR3: CAIRRTSGRIINEQFF; DNA: TGTGCCATCAGACGAACTAGCGGGAGAATTATTAATGAGCAGTTCTTC
J: TRBJ1-3; D: NA; size: NA; V: TRBV30; CDR3: CASVRFHPFSGNTIYF; DNA: TGTGCCTCGGTCCGGTTCCATCCTTTCTCTGGAAACACCATATATTTT
J: TRBJ2-5; D: NA; size: once; V: TRBV4-2; CDR3: CATGFGETQYF; DNA: TGTGCCACAGGGTTCGGGGAGACCCAGTACTTC
J: TRBJ2-2; D: NA; size: once; V: TRBV7-3; CDR3: CASSLLGVRTGELFF; DNA: TGTGCCAGCAGCTTATTGGGAGTTCGGACCGGGGAGCTGTTTTTT
J: TRBJ2-3; D: NA; size: NA; V: TRBV7-9; CDR3: CASSLVAEADTQYF; DNA: TGTGCCAGCAGCTTAGTAGCGGAAGCAGATACGCAGTATTTT
J: TRBJ2-7; D: NA; size: NA; V: TRBV5-4; CDR3: CASSSPHGDPYEQYF; DNA: TGTGCCAGCAGCTCGCCCCACGGGGACCCCTACGAGCAGTACTTC
J: TRBJ1-5; D: NA; size: NA; V: TRBV19; CDR3: CASKGAPREPQHF; DNA: TGTGCCAGTAAAGGGGCACCCAGGGAGCCCCAGCATTTT
J: TRBJ1-4; D: NA; size: once; V: TRBV6-6; CDR3: CASSYSGGDLEKLFF; DNA: TGTGCCAGCAGTTACTCTGGGGGGGACCTTGAAAAACTGTTTTTT
J: TRBJ1-2; D: TRBD1; size: few; V: TRBV4-3; CDR3: CASSRTGGLGGYTF; DNA: TGCGCCAGCAGCCGTACAGGGGGCTTAGGTGGCTACACCTTC
J: TRBJ2-3; D: NA; size: NA; V: TRBV27; CDR3: CASSFQGTDTQYF; DNA: TGTGCCAGCAGTTTCCAGGGGACAGATACGCAGTATTTT
J: TRBJ1-1; D: NA; size: NA; V: TRBV2; CDR3: CASSVGTNTEAFF; DNA: TGTGCCAGCAGTGTCGGGACGAACACTGAAGCTTTCTTT
J: TRBJ1-5; D: NA; size: NA; V: TRBV28; CDR3: CASSPRRGSDQPQHF; DNA: TGTGCCAGCAGTCCCAGGAGAGGGTCCGATCAGCCCCAGCATTTT
J: TRBJ1-2; D: NA; size: NA; V: TRBV5-1; CDR3: CASSFGQEGYTF; DNA: TGCGCCAGCAGCTTCGGGCAGGAAGGCTACACCTTC
J: TRBJ2-7; D: NA; size: NA; V: TRBV2; CDR3: CASSVLQGYEQYF; DNA: TGTGCCAGCAGCGTCCTTCAGGGGTACGAGCAGTACTTC
J: TRBJ2-1; D: TRBD2; size: NA; V: TRBV15; CDR3: CATSRIAGVSYNEQFF; DNA: TGTGCCACCAGCAGGATAGCGGGAGTGTCCTACAATGAGCAGTTCTTC
J: TRBJ2-5; D: NA; size: NA; V: TRBV27; CDR3: CASSLPGETQYF; DNA: TGTGCCAGCAGTCTCCCTGGAGAGACCCAGTACTTC
J: TRBJ2-7; D: TRBD1; size: NA; V: TRBV28; CDR3: CASSWTGAYEQYF; DNA: TGTGCCAGCAGTTGGACAGGGGCCTACGAGCAGTACTTC
J: TRBJ1-1; D: NA; size: NA; V: TRBV4-1; CDR3: CASSQDLTATRTAFF; DNA: TGCGCCAGCAGCCAAGACCTGACAGCTACGCGAACGGCTTTCTTT
J: TRBJ2-3; D: TRBD1; size: NA; V: TRBV7-9; CDR3: CASSPTGFRADTQYF; DNA: TGTGCCAGCAGCCCGACAGGGTTTAGGGCAGATACGCAGTATTTT
J: TRBJ1-2; D: TRBD1; size: NA; V: TRBV19; CDR3: CASSQGAAGYTF; DNA: TGTGCCAGTAGCCAGGGGGCCGCTGGCTACACCTTC
J: TRBJ2-5; D: TRBD2; size: NA; V: TRBV6-1; CDR3: CASSVGSLAGGLETQYF; DNA: TGTGCCAGCAGTGTGGGATCTCTAGCGGGAGGGTTGGAGACCCAGTACTTC
J: TRBJ2-1; D: TRBD2; size: NA; V: TRBV7-2; CDR3: CASSLLPSGSHNEQFF; DNA: TGTGCCAGCAGCTTACTCCCTAGCGGGTCCCACAATGAGCAGTTCTTC
J: TRBJ2-1; D: TRBD2; size: NA; V: TRBV19; CDR3: CASSIRGGTYNEQFF; DNA: TGTGCCAGTAGTATTCGGGGGGGAACCTACAATGAGCAGTTCTTC
J: TRBJ2-7; D: NA; size: NA; V: TRBV7-8; CDR3: CATSGGSYEQYF; DNA: TGTGCCACGAGTGGCGGATCCTACGAGCAGTACTTC
J: TRBJ2-4; D: TRBD1; size: NA; V: TRBV18; CDR3: CASLIDRVGIQYF; DNA: TGTGCCAGCTTAATAGACAGGGTCGGCATTCAGTACTTC
J: TRBJ2-3; D: TRBD2; size: NA; V: TRBV4-3; CDR3: CASRTGLAEPDTQYF; DNA: TGCGCCAGCCGAACGGGACTAGCGGAGCCAGATACGCAGTATTTT
J: TRBJ1-4; D: NA; size: NA; V: TRBV6-6; CDR3: CASILGTGGEKLFF; DNA: TGTGCCAGCATATTGGGGACCGGCGGAGAAAAACTGTTTTTT
J: TRBJ2-7; D: TRBD2; size: NA; V: TRBV2; CDR3: CASSRGTSGRATNEQYF; DNA: TGTGCCAGCAGTAGGGGGACTAGCGGGAGGGCCACGAACGAGCAGTACTTC
J: TRBJ2-1; D: TRBD1; size: NA; V: TRBV5-4; CDR3: CASSSSGQGYNEQFF; DNA: TGTGCCAGCAGCTCCTCGGGACAGGGGTACAATGAGCAGTTCTTC
J: TRBJ2-3; D: TRBD1; size: NA; V: TRBV27; CDR3: CASSLLLDRDRADTQYF; DNA: TGTGCCAGCAGTCTCCTCCTCGACAGGGACAGGGCAGATACGCAGTATTTT
J: TRBJ1-1; D: TRBD1; size: NA; V: TRBV28; CDR3: CASSSGQPNTEAFF; DNA: TGTGCCAGCAGTTCGGGACAGCCGAACACTGAAGCTTTCTTT
J: TRBJ1-1; D: NA; size: NA; V: TRBV6-1; CDR3: CASSEQGGTEAFF; DNA: TGTGCCAGCAGTGAACAAGGGGGAACTGAAGCTTTCTTT
J: TRBJ2-5; D: NA; size: NA; V: TRBV7-9; CDR3: CASSFRRPGQETQYF; DNA: TGTGCCAGCAGCTTCCGACGCCCTGGTCAAGAGACCCAGTACTTC
J: TRBJ2-7; D: NA; size: NA; V: TRBV5-6; CDR3: CASSLRDRSYEQYF; DNA: TGTGCCAGCAGCTTGAGGGACCGAAGCTACGAGCAGTACTTC
J: TRBJ2-6; D: NA; size: NA; V: TRBV7-3; CDR3: CASSQSAGSGANVLTF; DNA: TGTGCCAGCAGCCAAAGTGCGGGCTCTGGGGCCAACGTCCTGACTTTC
J: TRBJ2-7; D: TRBD2; size: once; V: TRBV18; CDR3: CASSPRLAGAYEQYF; DNA: TGTGCCAGCTCACCAAGGCTAGCGGGGGCCTACGAGCAGTACTTC
J: TRBJ1-1; D: NA; size: NA; V: TRBV25-1; CDR3: CASRRPGGNTEAFF; DNA: TGTGCCAGCAGACGCCCGGGGGGGAACACTGAAGCTTTCTTT
J: TRBJ2-1; D: TRBD2; size: NA; V: TRBV7-9; CDR3: CASSQTGLASNEQFF; DNA: TGTGCCAGCAGCCAAACTGGACTAGCCTCCAATGAGCAGTTCTTC
J: TRBJ2-1; D: NA; size: NA; V: TRBV20-1; CDR3: CSARTDEQFF; DNA: TGCAGTGCTAGAACGGATGAGCAGTTCTTC
J: TRBJ1-1; D: NA; size: NA; V: TRBV7-9; CDR3: CASSLRGITEAFF; DNA: TGTGCCAGCAGCTTACGCGGGATCACTGAAGCTTTCTTT
J: TRBJ2-7; D: NA; size: NA; V: TRBV30; CDR3: CAWSGFYRGSSYEQYF; DNA: TGTGCCTGGAGTGGCTTCTATCGGGGGAGCTCCTACGAGCAGTACTTC
J: TRBJ1-5; D: NA; size: once; V: TRBV5-5; CDR3: CASSWVPGGNQPQHF; DNA: TGTGCCAGCAGCTGGGTCCCTGGCGGGAATCAGCCCCAGCATTTT
J: TRBJ2-7; D: NA; size: NA; V: TRBV7-2; CDR3: CASSQGPNRGEQYF; DNA: TGTGCCAGCAGCCAGGGACCAAATCGAGGGGAGCAGTACTTC
J: TRBJ2-3; D: TRBD1; size: NA; V: TRBV5-4; CDR3: CASRGGGDRGLYTQYF; DNA: TGTGCCAGCAGAGGGGGAGGGGACAGGGGACTGTATACGCAGTATTTT
J: TRBJ2-6; D: NA; size: NA; V: TRBV18; CDR3: CASSPLIAGRDSGANVLTF; DNA: TGTGCCAGCTCACCACTAATAGCAGGTCGCGACTCTGGGGCCAACGTCCTGACTTTC
J: TRBJ2-7; D: NA; size: NA; V: TRBV20-1; CDR3: CSAPTGAEQYF; DNA: TGCAGTGCCCCGACAGGAGCCGAGCAGTACTTC
J: TRBJ2-2; D: TRBD2; size: NA; V: TRBV28; CDR3: CASSSTSGSTGELFF; DNA: TGTGCCAGCAGCTCTACTAGCGGATCCACCGGGGAGCTGTTTTTT
J: TRBJ2-7; D: TRBD2; size: NA; V: TRBV18; CDR3: CASSATSGVSYEQYF; DNA: TGTGCCAGCTCCGCGACTAGCGGAGTCTCCTACGAGCAGTACTTC
J: TRBJ2-7; D: TRBD2; size: NA; V: TRBV7-3; CDR3: CASSLMTSGYEQYF; DNA: TGTGCCAGCAGCTTAATGACTAGCGGCTACGAGCAGTACTTC
J: TRBJ1-1; D: NA; size: NA; V: TRBV19; CDR3: CASGPDRGTEAFF; DNA: TGTGCCAGCGGCCCCGACCGGGGTACTGAAGCTTTCTTT
J: TRBJ2-2; D: NA; size: NA; V: TRBV25-1; CDR3: CASRGRNTGELFF; DNA: TGTGCCAGTCGTGGGAGGAACACCGGGGAGCTGTTTTTT
J: TRBJ1-1; D: NA; size: NA; V: TRBV5-8; CDR3: CASSLAGRLGEAFF; DNA: TGTGCCAGCAGCTTGGCCGGGAGGTTGGGTGAAGCTTTCTTT
J: TRBJ1-5; D: TRBD1; size: NA; V: TRBV5-1; CDR3: CASSPGQNSNQPQHF; DNA: TGCGCCAGCAGCCCGGGACAGAATAGCAATCAGCCCCAGCATTTT
J: TRBJ2-1; D: TRBD1; size: NA; V: TRBV18; CDR3: CASSPPNAILGTGYNEQFF; DNA: TGTGCCAGCTCACCACCCAACGCGATCCTGGGGACAGGATACAATGAGCAGTTCTTC